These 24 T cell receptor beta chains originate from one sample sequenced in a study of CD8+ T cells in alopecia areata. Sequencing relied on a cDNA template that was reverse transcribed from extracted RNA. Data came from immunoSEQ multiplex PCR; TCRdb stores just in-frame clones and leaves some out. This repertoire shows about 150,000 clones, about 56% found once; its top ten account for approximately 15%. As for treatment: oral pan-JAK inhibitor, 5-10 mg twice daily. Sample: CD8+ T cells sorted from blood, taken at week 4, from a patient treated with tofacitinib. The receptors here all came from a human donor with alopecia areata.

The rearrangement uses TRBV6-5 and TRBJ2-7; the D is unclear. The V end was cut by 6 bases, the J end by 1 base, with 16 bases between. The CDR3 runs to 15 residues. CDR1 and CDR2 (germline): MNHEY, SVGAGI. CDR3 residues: CASSPLSRASYEQYF. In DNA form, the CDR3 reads TGTGCCAGCAGCCCCCTCAGCCGAGCTTCCTACGAGCAGTACTTC.

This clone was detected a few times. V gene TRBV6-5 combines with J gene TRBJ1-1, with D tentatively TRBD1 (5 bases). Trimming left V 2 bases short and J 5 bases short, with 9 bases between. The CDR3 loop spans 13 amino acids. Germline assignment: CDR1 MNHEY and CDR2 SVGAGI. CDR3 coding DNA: TGTGCCAGCAGTTACGGGGGATGGACTGAAGCTTTCTTT. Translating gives CASSYGGWTEAFF.

CDR3 nucleotides: TGCGCCAGCAGCTACACAGGGTTAGCGACCCCAACTAATGAAAAACTGTTTTTT. It codes for CASSYTGLATPTNEKLFF. V gene TRBV4-1 combines with J gene TRBJ1-4; D might be TRBD1 (6 bases). The germline V gene encodes CDR1 MGHRA and CDR2 YSYEKL. This CDR3 comprises 18 residues. V gave up 5 bases and J gave up 0 bases, with 19 bases separating them.

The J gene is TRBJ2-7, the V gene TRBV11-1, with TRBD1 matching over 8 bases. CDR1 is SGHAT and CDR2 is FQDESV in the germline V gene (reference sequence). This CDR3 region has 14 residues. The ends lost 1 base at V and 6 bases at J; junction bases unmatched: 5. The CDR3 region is CASSLDRGYAEQYF. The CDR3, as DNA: TGTGCCAGCAGCTTAGACAGGGGGTACGCCGAGCAGTACTTC.

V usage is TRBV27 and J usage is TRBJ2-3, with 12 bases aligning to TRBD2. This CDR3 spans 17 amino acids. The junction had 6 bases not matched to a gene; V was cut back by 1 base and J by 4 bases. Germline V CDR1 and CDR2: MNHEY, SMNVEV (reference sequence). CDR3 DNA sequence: TGTGCCAGCAGTTTATTGCTAGCGGGGGGGCCTGCAGATACGCAGTATTTT. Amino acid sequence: CASSLLLAGGPADTQYF.

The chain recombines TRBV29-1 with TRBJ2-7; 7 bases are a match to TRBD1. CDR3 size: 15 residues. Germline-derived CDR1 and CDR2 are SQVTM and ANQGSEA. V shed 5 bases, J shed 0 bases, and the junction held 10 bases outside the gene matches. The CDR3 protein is CSVTRDRASSYEQYF. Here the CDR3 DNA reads TGCAGCGTTACTAGAGACAGGGCCAGCTCCTACGAGCAGTACTTC.

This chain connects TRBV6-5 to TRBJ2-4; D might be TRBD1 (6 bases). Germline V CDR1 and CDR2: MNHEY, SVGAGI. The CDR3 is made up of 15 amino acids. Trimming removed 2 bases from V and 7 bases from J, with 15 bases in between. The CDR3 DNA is TGTGCCAGCAGTTACCTCCAGGGGAATAGGAACATTCAGTACTTC. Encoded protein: CASSYLQGNRNIQYF.

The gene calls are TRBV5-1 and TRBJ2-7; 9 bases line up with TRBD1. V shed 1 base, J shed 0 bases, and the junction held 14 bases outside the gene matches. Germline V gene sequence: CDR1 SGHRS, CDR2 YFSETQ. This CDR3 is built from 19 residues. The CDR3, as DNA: TGCGCCAGCAGCTTGATATTTCGGCCCGGGACAGGGCTCTCCTACGAGCAGTACTTC. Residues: CASSLIFRPGTGLSYEQYF.

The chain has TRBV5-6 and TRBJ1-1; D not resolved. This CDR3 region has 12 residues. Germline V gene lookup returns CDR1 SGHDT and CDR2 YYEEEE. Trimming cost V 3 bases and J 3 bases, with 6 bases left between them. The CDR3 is CASSSDDTEAFF. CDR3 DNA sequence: TGTGCCAGCAGCTCGGATGACACTGAAGCTTTCTTT.

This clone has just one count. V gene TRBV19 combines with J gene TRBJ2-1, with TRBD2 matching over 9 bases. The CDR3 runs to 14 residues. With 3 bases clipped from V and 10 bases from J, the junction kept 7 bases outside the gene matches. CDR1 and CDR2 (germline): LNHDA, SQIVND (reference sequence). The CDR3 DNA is TGTGCCAGTAGTATTGCGCGGGGGGGCCCGGAGCAGTTCTTC. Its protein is CASSIARGGPEQFF.

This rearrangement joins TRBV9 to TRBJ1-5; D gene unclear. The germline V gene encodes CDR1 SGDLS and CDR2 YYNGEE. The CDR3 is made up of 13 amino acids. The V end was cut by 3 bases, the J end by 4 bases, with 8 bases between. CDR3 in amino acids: CASSENPNQPQHF. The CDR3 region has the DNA TGTGCCAGCAGCGAAAACCCAAATCAGCCCCAGCATTTT.

The CDR3: CATSGTGRHEQYF. The CDR3 nucleotides read TGTGCCACCTCCGGGACAGGGAGGCACGAGCAGTACTTC. The chain recombines TRBV6-5 with TRBJ2-7, with 9 bases lining up with TRBD1. CDR3 length: 13 amino acids. Germline V lookup: CDR1 MNHEY, CDR2 SVGAGI. The trim removed 10 bases at V and 5 bases at J, leaving 9 bases unmatched.

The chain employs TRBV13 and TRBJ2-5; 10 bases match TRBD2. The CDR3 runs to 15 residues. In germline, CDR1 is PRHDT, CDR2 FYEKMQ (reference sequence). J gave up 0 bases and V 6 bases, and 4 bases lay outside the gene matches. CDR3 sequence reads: CASRSTSGYQETQYF. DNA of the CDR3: TGTGCCAGCAGATCGACTAGCGGGTACCAAGAGACCCAGTACTTC.

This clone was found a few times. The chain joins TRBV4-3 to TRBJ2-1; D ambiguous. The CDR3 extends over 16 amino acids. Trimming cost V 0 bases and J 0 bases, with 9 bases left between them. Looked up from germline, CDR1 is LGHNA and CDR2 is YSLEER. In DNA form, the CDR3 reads TGCGCCAGCAGCCAAGATAAGGACCTCTCCTACAATGAGCAGTTCTTC. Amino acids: CASSQDKDLSYNEQFF.

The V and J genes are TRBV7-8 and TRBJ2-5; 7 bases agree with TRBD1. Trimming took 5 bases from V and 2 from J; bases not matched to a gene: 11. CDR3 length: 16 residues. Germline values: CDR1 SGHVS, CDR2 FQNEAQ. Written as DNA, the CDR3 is TGTGCCAGCAGCCCCCCACCGGGCAGGGGGCAAGAGACCCAGTACTTC. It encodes CASSPPPGRGQETQYF.

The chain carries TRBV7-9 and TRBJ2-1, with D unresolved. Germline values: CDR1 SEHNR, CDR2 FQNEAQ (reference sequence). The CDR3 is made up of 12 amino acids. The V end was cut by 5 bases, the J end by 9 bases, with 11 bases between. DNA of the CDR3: TGTGCCAGCAGCCCGCAATTGGTTGAGCAGTTCTTC. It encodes CASSPQLVEQFF.

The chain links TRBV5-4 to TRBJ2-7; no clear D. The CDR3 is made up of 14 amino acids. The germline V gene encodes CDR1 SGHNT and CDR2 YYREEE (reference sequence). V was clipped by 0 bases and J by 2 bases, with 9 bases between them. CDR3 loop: CASSLEPSAYEQYF. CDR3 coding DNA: TGTGCCAGCAGCTTGGAGCCATCCGCCTACGAGCAGTACTTC.

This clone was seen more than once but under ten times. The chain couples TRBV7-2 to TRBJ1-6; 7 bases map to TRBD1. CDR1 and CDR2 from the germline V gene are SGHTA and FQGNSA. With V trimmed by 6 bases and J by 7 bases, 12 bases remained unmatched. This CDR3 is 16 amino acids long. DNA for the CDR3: TGTGCCAGCAGATTCCGTCCGGGACAGTTAAATTCACCCCTCCACTTT. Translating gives CASRFRPGQLNSPLHF.

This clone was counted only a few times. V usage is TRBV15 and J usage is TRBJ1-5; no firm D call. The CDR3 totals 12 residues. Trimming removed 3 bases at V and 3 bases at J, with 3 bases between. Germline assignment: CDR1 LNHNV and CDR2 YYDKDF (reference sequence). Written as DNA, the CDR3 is TGTGCCACCAGCAGGACCAATCAGCCCCAGCATTTT. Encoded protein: CATSRTNQPQHF.

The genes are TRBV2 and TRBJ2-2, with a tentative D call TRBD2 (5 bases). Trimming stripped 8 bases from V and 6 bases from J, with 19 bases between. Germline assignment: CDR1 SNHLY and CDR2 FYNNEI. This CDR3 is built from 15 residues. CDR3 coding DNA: TGTGCCAGCTTCGACATCCTCGGGGTCCCCGGGGAGCTGTTTTTT. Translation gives CASFDILGVPGELFF.

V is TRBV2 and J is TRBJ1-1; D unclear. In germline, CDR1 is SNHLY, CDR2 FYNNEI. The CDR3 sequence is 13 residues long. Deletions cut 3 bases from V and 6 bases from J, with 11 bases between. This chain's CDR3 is CASSEEGDAEAFF. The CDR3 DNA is TGTGCCAGCAGTGAGGAGGGAGACGCTGAAGCTTTCTTT.

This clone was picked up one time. CDR3: CAISESPGGGYNEQFF. The CDR3 DNA follows: TGTGCCATCAGTGAGTCTCCGGGGGGTGGCTACAATGAGCAGTTCTTC. V and J are TRBV10-3 and TRBJ2-1; 7 nucleotides align to TRBD2. V lost 0 bases to trimming and J lost 3 bases; unmatched junction nucleotides: 5. The CDR3 runs 16 residues. Looked up from germline, CDR1 is ENHRY and CDR2 is SYGVKD.

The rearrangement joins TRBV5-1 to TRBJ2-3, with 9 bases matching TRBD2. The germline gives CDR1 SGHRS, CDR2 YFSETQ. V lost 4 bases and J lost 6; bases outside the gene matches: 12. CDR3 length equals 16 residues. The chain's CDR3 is CASSPGRAGGPDTQYF. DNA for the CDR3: TGCGCCAGCAGCCCCGGTCGGGCGGGGGGGCCGGATACGCAGTATTTT.

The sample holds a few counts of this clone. The CDR3 DNA is TGCAGCGTTGCAGTTGCGGGAAACACCATATATTTT. Amino acid sequence: CSVAVAGNTIYF. V usage is TRBV29-1 and J usage is TRBJ1-3, with D unclear. With 4 bases removed from V and 4 bases from J, the gap between germline ends came to 8 bases. The CDR3 totals 12 residues. CDR1 SQVTM and CDR2 ANQGSEA come from the germline V gene.